A selection of T cell receptor beta chains follows, all from one sample in a study of blood T cell repertoires in COVID-19. Sequenced by immunoSEQ multiplex PCR; TCRdb stores in-frame clones only, minus some. The table records some 71,000 clones, 84% of them present only once. Material for sequencing was peripheral blood. The receptors here all came from a woman between 45 and 65 years old with acute or convalescent COVID-19. CDR3s include the opening cysteine and the closing phenylalanine or tryptophan. Fields, in order: CDR3 length, J gene, V gene, CDR3 protein.

>15|TRBJ2-5|TRBV6-5
CASSPTQGIGETQYF
>14|TRBJ1-6|TRBV5-6
CASSKGTQNSPLHF
>14|TRBJ1-2|TRBV7-2
CASSLDSGGRGYTF
>15|TRBJ2-2|TRBV7-3
CASSPLSRRGGELFF
>15|TRBJ2-1|TRBV3-1/TRBV3-2
CASSQWGGGANEQFF
>14|TRBJ1-6|TRBV10-3
CAISLTGENSPLHF
>15|TRBJ2-1|TRBV6-1
CASSERWGPINEQFF
>16|TRBJ2-2|TRBV5-1
CASSQPPQANTGELFF
>16|TRBJ1-6|TRBV19
CASRPTLGRDNSPLHF
>13|TRBJ1-1|TRBV27
CASRFRFYTEAFF
>15|TRBJ2-1|TRBV6-2/TRBV6-3
CASSYSRTGNNEQFF
>13|TRBJ1-2|TRBV24-1
CATSAGADYGYTF
>14|TRBJ2-1|TRBV7-2
CASSFDRGRHEQFF
>13|TRBJ1-2|TRBV19
CASSAGTGYGYTF
>15|TRBJ2-5|TRBV18
CASSPGDRAGETQYF
>13|TRBJ1-1|TRBV12-3/TRBV12-4
CASRRGGVVEAFF
>16|TRBJ2-7|TRBV5-1
CASSGRQRNLPYEQYF
>15|TRBJ1-1|TRBV7-9
CASSPTGAMNTEAFF
>15|TRBJ1-1|TRBV19
CASSLRTGYRTEAFF
>15|TRBJ2-1|TRBV5-6
CASSFPGGSYNEQFF
>12|TRBJ2-7|TRBV28
CASRERLYEQYF
>14|TRBJ1-5|TRBV29-1
CSVGLGQGGQPQHF
>12|TRBJ2-3|TRBV6-5
CASRAGTDTQYF
>17|TRBJ2-1|TRBV27
CASRGGLAGGPYNEQFF
>16|TRBJ2-2|TRBV9
CASSVESPPLPGELFF
>23|TRBJ2-5|TRBV7-5
CVRSLVAGRVRLRPGPTQETQYF